A selection of T cell receptor beta chains follows, all from one sample in a study of blood T cell repertoires in COVID-19. Measured with immunoSEQ multiplex PCR; TCRdb has only the in-frame clones, and not every one. The table records about 290,000 clones, around 86% of them present only once. The specimen sequenced was PBMCs or T cells enriched from blood (not recorded which). These receptors were taken from a woman in her forties who had recovered from COVID-19. Both conserved end residues are part of each CDR3.

cdr3_aa v_call
CASSERQGAGDTEAFF TRBV2
CASSSYRGGSNEKLFF TRBV7-2
CASSSAGGGTEAFF TRBV5-1
CAHNRGEYSPLHF TRBV2
CSVWDRTSGNTIYF TRBV29-1
CASSPTSGSWTGELFF TRBV7-2
CASSPGSGGALETQYF TRBV18
CASSPQGNSPLHF TRBV3-1/TRBV3-2
CASSARQGANSPLHF TRBV9
CSVVGAPGGTEAFF TRBV29-1
CASSVLQGFSSPLHF TRBV9
CASSAGSGNTIYF TRBV9